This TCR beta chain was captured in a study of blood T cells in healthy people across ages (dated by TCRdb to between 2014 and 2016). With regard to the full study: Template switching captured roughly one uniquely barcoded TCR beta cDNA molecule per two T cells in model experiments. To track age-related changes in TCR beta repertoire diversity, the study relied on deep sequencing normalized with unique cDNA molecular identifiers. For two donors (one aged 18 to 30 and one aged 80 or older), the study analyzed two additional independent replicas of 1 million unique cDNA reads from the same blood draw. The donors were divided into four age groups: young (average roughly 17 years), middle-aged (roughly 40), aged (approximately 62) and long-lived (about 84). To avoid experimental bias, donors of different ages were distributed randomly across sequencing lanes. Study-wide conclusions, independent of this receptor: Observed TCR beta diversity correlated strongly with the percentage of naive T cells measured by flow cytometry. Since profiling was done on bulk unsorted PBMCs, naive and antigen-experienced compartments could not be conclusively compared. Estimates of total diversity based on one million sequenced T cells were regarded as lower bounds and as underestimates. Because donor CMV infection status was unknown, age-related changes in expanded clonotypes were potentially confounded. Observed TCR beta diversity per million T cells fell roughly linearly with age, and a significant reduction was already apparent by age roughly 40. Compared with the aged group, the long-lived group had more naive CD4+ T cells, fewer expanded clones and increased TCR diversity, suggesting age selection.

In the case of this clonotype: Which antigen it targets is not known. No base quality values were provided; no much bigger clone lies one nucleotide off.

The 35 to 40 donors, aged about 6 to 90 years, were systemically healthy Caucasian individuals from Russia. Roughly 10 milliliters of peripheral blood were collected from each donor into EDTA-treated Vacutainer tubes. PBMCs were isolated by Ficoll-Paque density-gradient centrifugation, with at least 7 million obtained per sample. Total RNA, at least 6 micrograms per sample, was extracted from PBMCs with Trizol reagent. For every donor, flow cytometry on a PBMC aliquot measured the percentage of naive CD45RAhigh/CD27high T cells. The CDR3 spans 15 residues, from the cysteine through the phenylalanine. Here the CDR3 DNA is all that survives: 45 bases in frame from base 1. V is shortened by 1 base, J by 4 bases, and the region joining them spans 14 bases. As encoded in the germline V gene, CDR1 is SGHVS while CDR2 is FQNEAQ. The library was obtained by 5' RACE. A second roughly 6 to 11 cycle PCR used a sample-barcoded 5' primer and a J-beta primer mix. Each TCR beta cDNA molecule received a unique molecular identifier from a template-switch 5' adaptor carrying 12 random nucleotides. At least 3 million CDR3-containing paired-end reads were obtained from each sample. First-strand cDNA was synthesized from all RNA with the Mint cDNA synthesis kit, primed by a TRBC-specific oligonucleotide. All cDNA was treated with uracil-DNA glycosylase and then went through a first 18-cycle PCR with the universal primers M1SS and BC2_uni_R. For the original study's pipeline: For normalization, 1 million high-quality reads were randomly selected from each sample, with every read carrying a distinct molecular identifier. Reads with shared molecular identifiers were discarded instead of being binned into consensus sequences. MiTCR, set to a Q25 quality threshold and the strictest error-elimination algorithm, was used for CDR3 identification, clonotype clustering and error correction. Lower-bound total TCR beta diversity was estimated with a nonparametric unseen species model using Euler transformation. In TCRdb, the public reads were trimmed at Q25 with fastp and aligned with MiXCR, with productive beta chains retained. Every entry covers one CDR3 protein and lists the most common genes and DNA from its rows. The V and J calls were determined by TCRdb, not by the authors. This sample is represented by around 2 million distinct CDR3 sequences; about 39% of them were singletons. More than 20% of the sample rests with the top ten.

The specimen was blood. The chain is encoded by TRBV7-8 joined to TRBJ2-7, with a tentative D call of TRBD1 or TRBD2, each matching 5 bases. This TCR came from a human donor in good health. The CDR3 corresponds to CASSLGRQGEYEQYF. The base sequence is TGTGCCAGCAGCTTAGGAAGGCAGGGAGAGTACGAGCAGTACTTC.